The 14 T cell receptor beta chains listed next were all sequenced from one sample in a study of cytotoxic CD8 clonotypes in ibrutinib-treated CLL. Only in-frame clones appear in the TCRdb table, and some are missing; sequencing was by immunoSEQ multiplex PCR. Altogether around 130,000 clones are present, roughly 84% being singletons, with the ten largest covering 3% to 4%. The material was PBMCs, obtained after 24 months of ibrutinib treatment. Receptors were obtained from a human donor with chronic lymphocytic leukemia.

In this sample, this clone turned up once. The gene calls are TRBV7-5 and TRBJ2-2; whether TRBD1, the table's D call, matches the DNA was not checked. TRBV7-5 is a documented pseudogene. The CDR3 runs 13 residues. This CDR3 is CASSPQGIGELFF. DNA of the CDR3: TGTGCCAGCAGCCCCCAGGGGATCGGGGAGCTGTTTTTT.

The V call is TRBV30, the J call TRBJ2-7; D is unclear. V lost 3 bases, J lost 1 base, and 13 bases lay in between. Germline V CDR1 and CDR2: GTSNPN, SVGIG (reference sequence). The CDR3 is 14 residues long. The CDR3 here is CAWSTGPSSYEQYF. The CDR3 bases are TGTGCCTGGAGCACTGGGCCGTCGTCCTACGAGCAGTACTTC.

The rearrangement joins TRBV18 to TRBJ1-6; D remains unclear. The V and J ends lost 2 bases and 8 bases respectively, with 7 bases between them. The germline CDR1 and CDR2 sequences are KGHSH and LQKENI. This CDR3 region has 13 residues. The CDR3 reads CASSPGRDSPLHF. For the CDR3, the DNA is TGTGCCAGCTCACCAGGGCGGGATTCACCCCTCCACTTT.

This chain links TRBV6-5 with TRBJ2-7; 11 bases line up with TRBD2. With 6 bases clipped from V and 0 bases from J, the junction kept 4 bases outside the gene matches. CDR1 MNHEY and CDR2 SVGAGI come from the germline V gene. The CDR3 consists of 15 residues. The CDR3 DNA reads TGTGCCAGCAGGACGACTAGCGGGGACTCCTACGAGCAGTACTTC. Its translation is CASRTTSGDSYEQYF.

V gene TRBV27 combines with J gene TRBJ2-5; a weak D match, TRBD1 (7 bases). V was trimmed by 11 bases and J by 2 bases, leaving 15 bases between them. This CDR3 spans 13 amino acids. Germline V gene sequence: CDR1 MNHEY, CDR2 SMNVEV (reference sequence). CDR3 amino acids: CASGGQNQETQYF. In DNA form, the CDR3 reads TGTGCCTCAGGGGGGCAGAATCAAGAGACCCAGTACTTC.

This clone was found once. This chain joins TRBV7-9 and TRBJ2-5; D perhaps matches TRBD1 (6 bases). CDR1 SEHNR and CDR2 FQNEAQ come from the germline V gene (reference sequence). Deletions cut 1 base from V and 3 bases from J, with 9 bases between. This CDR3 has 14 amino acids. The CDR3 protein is CASSLDRVKETQYF. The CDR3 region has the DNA TGTGCCAGCAGCTTAGACAGGGTTAAAGAGACCCAGTACTTC.

This chain's CDR3 is CASSATQEETQYF. The CDR3, as DNA: TGTGCCAGCAGCGCGACCCAAGAGGAGACCCAGTACTTC. This rearrangement joins TRBV6-4 to TRBJ2-5, with D uncertain. Trimming stripped 6 bases from V and 5 bases from J, with 13 bases between. Germline CDR1 MRHNA, CDR2 SNTAGT. The CDR3 sequence is 13 residues long.

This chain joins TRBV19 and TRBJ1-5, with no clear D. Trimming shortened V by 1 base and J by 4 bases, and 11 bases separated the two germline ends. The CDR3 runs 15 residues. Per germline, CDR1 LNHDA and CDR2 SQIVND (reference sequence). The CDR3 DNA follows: TGTGCCAGTAGTATAGTTCGGGGTCCGAATCAGCCCCAGCATTTT. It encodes CASSIVRGPNQPQHF.

The CDR3 coding sequence is TGTGCCAGCAGTTTACGTCCCCCACTAGCGGGGGGGTCCTACGAGCAGTACTTC. Translation: CASSLRPPLAGGSYEQYF. V is TRBV27 and J is TRBJ2-7; TRBD2 matches at 13 bases. V shed 2 bases and J 1 base; nucleotides not matched to a gene: 8. This CDR3 contains 18 residues. CDR1 and CDR2 (germline): MNHEY, SMNVEV (reference sequence).

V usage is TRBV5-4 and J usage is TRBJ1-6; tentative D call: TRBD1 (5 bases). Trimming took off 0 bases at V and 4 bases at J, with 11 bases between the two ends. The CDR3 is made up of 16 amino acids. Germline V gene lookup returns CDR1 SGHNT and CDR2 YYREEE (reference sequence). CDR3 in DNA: TGTGCCAGCAGCTTGGGTCCGGGGCGGTATAATTCACCCCTCCACTTT. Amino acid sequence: CASSLGPGRYNSPLHF.

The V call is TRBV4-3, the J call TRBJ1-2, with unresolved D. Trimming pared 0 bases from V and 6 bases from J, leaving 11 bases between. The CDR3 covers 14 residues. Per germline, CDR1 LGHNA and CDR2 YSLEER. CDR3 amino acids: CASSQDLVQNGYTF. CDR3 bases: TGCGCCAGCAGCCAAGATCTCGTTCAGAATGGCTACACCTTC.

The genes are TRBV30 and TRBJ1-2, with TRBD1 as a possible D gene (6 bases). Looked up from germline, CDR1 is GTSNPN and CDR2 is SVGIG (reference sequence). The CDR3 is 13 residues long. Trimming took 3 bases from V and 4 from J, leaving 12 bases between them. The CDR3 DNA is TGTGCCTGGAGGATACAGGGAGGCTATGGCTACACCTTC. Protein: CAWRIQGGYGYTF.

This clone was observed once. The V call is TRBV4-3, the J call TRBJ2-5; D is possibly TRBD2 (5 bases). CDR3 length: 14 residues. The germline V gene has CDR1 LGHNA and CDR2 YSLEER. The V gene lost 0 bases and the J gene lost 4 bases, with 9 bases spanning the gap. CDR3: CASSQDRGLETQYF. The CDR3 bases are TGCGCCAGCAGCCAAGATCGGGGTTTAGAGACCCAGTACTTC.

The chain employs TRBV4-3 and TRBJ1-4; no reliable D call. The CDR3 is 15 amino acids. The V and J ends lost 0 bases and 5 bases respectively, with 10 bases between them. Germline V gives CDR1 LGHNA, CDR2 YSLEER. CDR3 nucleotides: TGCGCCAGCAGCCAAGATCCGGCGAGAAATGAAAAACTGTTTTTT. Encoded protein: CASSQDPARNEKLFF.